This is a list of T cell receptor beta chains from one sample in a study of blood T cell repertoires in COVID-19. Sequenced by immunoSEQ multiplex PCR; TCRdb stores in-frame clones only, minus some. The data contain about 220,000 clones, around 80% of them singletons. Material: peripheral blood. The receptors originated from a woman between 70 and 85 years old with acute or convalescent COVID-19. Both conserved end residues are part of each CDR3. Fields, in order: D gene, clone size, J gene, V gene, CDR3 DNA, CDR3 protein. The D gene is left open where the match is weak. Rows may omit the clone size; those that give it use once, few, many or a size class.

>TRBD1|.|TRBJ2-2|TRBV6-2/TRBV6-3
TGTGCCAGCAGTCACCGGGACAGGGTTTATATGGAAGACACCGGGGAGCTGTTTTTT
CASSHRDRVYMEDTGELFF
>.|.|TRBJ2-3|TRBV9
TGTGCCAGCAGCGCCGCGGGGGCCCGCACAGATACGCAGTATTTT
CASSAAGARTDTQYF
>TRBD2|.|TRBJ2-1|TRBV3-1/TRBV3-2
TGTGCCAGCAGGACTAGCGGGGGGAAGAAGTTCTTC
CASRTSGGKKFF
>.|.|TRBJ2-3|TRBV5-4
TGTGCCAGCAGCTTGTATAGTAATACGCAGTATTTT
CASSLYSNTQYF
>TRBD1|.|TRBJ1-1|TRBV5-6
TGTGCCAGCAGCGCACTGGTGACAGGGGGCACTGAAGCTTTCTTT
CASSALVTGGTEAFF
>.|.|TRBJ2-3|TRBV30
TGTGCCTGGAGTGTACTGTTCACAGATACGCAGTATTTT
CAWSVLFTDTQYF
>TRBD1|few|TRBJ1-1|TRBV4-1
TGCGCCAGCAGGGGGACAGGGGGTATGAACACTGAAGCTTTCTTT
CASRGTGGMNTEAFF
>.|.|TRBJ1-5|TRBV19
TGTGCCAGTAGTCCCGGCAGGTTTGATCAGCCCCAGCATTTT
CASSPGRFDQPQHF
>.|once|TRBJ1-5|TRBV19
TGTGCCAGTAGTATAGAAATACAGGAGCCCCAGCATTTT
CASSIEIQEPQHF
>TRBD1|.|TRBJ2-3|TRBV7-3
TGTGCCAGCAGCCAAGGACAGGGCCCCGATACGCAGTATTTT
CASSQGQGPDTQYF
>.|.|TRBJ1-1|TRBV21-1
TGTGCCAGCAGCGCTGGGGAGGGGAGGAGGAACACTGAAGCTTTCTTT
CASSAGEGRRNTEAFF
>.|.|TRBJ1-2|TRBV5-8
TGTGCCAGCAGCTTGTACAGGCAGGGTGGTGGCTACACCTTC
CASSLYRQGGGYTF
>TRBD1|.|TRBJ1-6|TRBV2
TGTGCCAGCAGTGCCGGGACAGTTAGCTCCTATAATTCACCCCTCCACTTT
CASSAGTVSSYNSPLHF
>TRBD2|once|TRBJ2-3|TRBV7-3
TGTGCCAGCAGCAGAGCGGGGTACACAGATACGCAGTATTTT
CASSRAGYTDTQYF
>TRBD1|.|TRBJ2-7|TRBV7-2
TGTGCCAGCAGCTTAAAAACAGGGGGCGTCTACGAGCAGTACTTC
CASSLKTGGVYEQYF
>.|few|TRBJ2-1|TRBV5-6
TGTGCCAGCAGCTTGGGTCCAGGGCGTTACAATGAGCAGTTCTTC
CASSLGPGRYNEQFF
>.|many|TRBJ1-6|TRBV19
TGTGCCACCCAGGGGAGTGAGAATTCACCCCTCCACTTT
CATQGSENSPLHF
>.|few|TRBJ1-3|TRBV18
TGTGCCAGCATCACGGGGAACTCTGGAAACACCATATATTTT
CASITGNSGNTIYF
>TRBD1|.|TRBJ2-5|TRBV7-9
TGTGCCAGCAGCCCCGGGACAGGCCTTTTGGAGACCCAGTACTTC
CASSPGTGLLETQYF
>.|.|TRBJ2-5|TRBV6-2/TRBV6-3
TGTGCCAGCAGTTACGACTCCTCCGGGAGAGAGACCCAGTACTTC
CASSYDSSGRETQYF
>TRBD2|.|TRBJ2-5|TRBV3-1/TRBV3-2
TGTGCCAGCCAGACTAGCGGGTGGGTCCAGTACTTC
CASQTSGWVQYF
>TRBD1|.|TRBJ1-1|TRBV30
TGTGCCTGGAGTGCTATACAGGGGGTAGAAGCTGAAGCTTTCTTT
CAWSAIQGVEAEAFF
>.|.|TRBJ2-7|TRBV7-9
TGTGCCAGCAGCTACACGGGCTACGAGCAGTACTTC
CASSYTGYEQYF
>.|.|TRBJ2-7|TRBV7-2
TGTGCCAGCAGCCTGGGAAGAGGGTACTACGAGCAGTACTTC
CASSLGRGYYEQYF
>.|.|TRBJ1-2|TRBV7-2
TGTGCCAGCAGCTTTAATAGTTATGGCTACACCTTC
CASSFNSYGYTF
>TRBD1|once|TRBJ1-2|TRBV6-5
TGTGCCGCGACAGGGTTCGGCTATGATGGCTACACCTTC
CAATGFGYDGYTF
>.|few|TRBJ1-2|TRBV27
TGTGCCAGCAGTCCTAGGACAGTGACAGGAGGCTACACCTTC
CASSPRTVTGGYTF
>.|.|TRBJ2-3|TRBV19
TGTGCCAGTAATAAGGGAGGCAACACAGATACGCAGTATTTT
CASNKGGNTDTQYF
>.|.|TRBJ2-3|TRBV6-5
TGTGCCAGCAGTTACTCCTACGGGGGAGTCACAGATACGCAGTATTTT
CASSYSYGGVTDTQYF
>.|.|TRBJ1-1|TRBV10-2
TGCGCCAGCAGTGAGAGACAAAGGTTTTCTGAAGCTTTCTTT
CASSERQRFSEAFF
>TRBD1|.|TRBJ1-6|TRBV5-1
TGCGCCAGCAGCAGGCCGGGACAGGGGAGGGATTCACCCCTCCACTTT
CASSRPGQGRDSPLHF
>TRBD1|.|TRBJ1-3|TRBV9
TGTGCCAGCAGCGTGGGGACAGGCTCTGGAAACACCATATATTTT
CASSVGTGSGNTIYF
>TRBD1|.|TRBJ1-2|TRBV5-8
TGTGCCAGCAGCCGCCGTGGGACAGGGGGTACCATCAAGAGGGACACCTTC
CASSRRGTGGTIKRDTF
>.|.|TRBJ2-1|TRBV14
TGTGCCAGCAGCCCGACGATGGGGGGGCCGTTCGATGAGCAGTTCTTC
CASSPTMGGPFDEQFF
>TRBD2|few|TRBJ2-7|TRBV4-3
TGCGCCAGCAGCCAAGAGGCTAGCGGGGGCCGGTACGAGCAGTACTTC
CASSQEASGGRYEQYF